This T cell receptor beta chain was recovered during a study of STAT5B mutations in CD4+ large granular lymphocyte leukemia. Original processing methods: A productive frequency of 2.59 x 10-5 was the lowest detectable. Measured with immunoSEQ multiplex PCR; TCRdb has only the in-frame clones, and not every one. The DNA gave D and trimming, while V, J and clone size come from that table. The table records about 21,000 clones, 70% of them present only once. The V gene's germline CDR1 is GTSNPN and CDR2 SVGIG (reference sequence). V gave up 0 bases and J gave up 7 bases, with 12 bases separating them. The CDR3 has 14 amino acids.

The sequenced sample consisted of CD4+ T cells from blood buffy coats. The receptor's source is a human donor in good health. This rearrangement joins TRBV30 to TRBJ1-4; no definite D call. CDR3 sequence (DNA): TGTGCCTGGAGTGTAGGAAGGGCGTCTGAAAAACTGTTTTTT. Translation gives CAWSVGRASEKLFF.